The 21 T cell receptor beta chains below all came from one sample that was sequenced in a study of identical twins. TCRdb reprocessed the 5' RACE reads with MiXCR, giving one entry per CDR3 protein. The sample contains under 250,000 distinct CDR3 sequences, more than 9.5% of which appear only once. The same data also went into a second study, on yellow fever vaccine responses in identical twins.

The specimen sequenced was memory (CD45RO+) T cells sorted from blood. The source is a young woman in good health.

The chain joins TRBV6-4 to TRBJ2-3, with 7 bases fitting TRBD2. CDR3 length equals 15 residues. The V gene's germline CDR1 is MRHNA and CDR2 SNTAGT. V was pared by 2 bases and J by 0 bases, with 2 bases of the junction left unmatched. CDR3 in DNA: TGTGCCAGCAGTGACGACGGGGGGAGCACAGATACGCAGTATTTT. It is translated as CASSDDGGSTDTQYF.

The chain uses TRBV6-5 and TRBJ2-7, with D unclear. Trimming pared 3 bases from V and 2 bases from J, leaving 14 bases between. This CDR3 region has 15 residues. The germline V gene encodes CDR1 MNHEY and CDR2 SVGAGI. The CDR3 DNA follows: TGTGCCAGCAGTTATGCCTCAACCGGTCCCTACGAGCAGTACTTC. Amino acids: CASSYASTGPYEQYF.

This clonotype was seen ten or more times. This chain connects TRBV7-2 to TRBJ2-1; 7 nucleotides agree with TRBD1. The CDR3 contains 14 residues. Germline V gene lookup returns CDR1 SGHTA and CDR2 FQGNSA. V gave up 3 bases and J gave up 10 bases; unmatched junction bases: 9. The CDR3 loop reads CASSFTRTGREQFF. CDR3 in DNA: TGTGCCAGCAGCTTCACCCGGACAGGACGGGAGCAGTTCTTC. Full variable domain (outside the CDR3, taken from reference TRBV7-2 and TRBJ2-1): GAGVSQSPSNKVTEKGKDVELRCDPISGHTALYWYRQSLGQGLEFLIYFQGNSAPDKSGLPSDRFSAERTGGSVSTLTIQRTQQEDSAVYLCASSFTRTGREQFFGPGTRLTVL.

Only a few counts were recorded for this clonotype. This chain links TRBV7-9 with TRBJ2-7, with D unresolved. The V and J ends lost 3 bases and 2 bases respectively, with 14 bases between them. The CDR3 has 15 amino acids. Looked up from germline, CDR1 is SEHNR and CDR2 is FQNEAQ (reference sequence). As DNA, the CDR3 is TGTGCCAGCAGCTTCGGAACAGCTCCAACCTACGAGCAGTACTTC. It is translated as CASSFGTAPTYEQYF.

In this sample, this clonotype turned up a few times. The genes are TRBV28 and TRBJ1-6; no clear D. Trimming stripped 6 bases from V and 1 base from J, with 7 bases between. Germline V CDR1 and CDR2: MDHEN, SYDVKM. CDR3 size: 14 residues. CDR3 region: CASRLGSYNSPLHF. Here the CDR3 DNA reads TGTGCCAGCAGGCTGGGGTCCTATAATTCACCCCTCCACTTT. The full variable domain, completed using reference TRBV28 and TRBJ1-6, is DVKVTQSSRYLVKRTGEKVFLECVQDMDHENMFWYRQDPGLGLRLIYFSYDVKMKEKGDIPEGYSVSREKKERFSLILESASTNQTSMYLCASRLGSYNSPLHFGNGTRLTVT.

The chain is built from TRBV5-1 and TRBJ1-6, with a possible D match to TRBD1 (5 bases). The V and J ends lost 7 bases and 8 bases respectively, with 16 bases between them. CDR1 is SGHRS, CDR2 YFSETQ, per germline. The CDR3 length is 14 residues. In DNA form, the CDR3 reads TGCGCCAGCGCCCTGGGACTCCTTGATTCACCCCTCCACTTT. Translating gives CASALGLLDSPLHF.

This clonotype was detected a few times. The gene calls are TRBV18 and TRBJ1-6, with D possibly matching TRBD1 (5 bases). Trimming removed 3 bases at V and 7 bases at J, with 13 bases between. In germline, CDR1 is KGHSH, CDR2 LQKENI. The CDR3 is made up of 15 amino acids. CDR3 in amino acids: CASSPGPQLNSPLHF. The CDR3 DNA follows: TGTGCCAGCTCACCGGGACCGCAGTTGAATTCACCCCTCCACTTT. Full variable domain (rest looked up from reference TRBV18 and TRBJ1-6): NAGVMQNPRHLVRRRGQEARLRCSPMKGHSHVYWYRQLPEEGLKFMVYLQKENIIDESGMPKERFSAEFPKEGPSILRIQQVVRGDSAAYFCASSPGPQLNSPLHFGNGTRLTVT.

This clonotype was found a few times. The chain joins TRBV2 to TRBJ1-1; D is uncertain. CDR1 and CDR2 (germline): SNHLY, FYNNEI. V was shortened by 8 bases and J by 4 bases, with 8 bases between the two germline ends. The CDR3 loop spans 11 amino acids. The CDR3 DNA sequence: TGTGCCAGCGGAAGCGGCACTGAAGCTTTCTTT. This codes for CASGSGTEAFF.

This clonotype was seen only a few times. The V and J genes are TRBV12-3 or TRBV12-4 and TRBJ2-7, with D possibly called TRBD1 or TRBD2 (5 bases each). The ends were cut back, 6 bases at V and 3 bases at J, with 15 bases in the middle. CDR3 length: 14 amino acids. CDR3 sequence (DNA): TGTGCCAGCAGGCCTCTCCAGGGACGCTACGAGCAGTACTTC. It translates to CASRPLQGRYEQYF.

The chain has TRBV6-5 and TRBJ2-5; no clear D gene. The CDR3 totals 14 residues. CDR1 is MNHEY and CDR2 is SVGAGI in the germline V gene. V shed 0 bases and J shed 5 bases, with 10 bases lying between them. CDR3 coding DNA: TGTGCCAGCAGTTACTCACCAGGATCCGAGACCCAGTACTTC. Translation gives CASSYSPGSETQYF.

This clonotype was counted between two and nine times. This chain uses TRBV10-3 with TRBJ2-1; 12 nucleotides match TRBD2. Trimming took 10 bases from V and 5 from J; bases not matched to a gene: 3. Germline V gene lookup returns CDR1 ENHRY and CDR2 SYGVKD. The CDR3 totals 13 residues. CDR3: CASGLAGNNEQFF. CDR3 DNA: TGTGCCAGCGGACTAGCGGGAAACAATGAGCAGTTCTTC.

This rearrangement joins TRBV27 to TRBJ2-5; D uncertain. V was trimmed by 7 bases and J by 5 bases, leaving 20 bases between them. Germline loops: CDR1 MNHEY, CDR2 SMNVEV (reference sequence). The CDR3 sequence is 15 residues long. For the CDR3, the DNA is TGTGCCAGCACTCCCCGGGCCGGGTCCCAGGAGACCCAGTACTTC. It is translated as CASTPRAGSQETQYF.

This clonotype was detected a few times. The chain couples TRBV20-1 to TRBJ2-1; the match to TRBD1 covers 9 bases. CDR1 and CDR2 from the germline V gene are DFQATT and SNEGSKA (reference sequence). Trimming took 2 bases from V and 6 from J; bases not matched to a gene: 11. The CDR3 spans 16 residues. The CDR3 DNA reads TGCAGTGCTAGACCGTTGGACAGGGGAGAGGTCAATGAGCAGTTCTTC. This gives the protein CSARPLDRGEVNEQFF.

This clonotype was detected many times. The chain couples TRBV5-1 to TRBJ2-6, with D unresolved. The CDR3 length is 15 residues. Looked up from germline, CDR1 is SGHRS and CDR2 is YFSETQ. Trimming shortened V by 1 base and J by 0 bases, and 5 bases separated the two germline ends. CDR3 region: CASSLRNSGANVLTF. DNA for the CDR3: TGCGCCAGCAGCTTGAGGAACTCTGGGGCCAACGTCCTGACTTTC.

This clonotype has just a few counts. CDR3 bases: TGTGCCAGCAGGCGCGATAGCGGGAGGAATGAGCAGTTCTTC. This codes for CASRRDSGRNEQFF. The chain links TRBV7-9 to TRBJ2-1; 10 bases fit TRBD2. The germline V gene encodes CDR1 SEHNR and CDR2 FQNEAQ (reference sequence). CDR3 size: 14 residues. Germline trimming cut 6 bases from V and 7 bases from J; bases unmatched to any gene: 6.

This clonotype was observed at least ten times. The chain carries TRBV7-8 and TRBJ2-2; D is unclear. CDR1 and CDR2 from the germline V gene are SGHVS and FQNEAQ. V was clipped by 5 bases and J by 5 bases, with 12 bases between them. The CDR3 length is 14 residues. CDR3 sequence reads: CASSGRAWTGELFF. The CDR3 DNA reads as TGTGCCAGCAGCGGACGAGCTTGGACCGGGGAGCTGTTTTTT. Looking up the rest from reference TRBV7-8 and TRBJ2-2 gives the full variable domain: GAGVSQSPRYKVAKRGQDVALRCDPISGHVSLFWYQQALGQGPEFLTYFQNEAQLDKSGLPSDRFFAERPEGSVSTLKIQRTQQEDSAVYLCASSGRAWTGELFFGEGSRLTVL.

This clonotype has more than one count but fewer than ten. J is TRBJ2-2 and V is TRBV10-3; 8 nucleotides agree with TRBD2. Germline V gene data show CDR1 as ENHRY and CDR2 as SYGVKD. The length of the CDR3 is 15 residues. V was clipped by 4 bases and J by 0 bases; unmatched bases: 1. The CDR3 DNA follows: TGTGCCATCAGTGCGGGAGGGCCGAACACCGGGGAGCTGTTTTTT. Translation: CAISAGGPNTGELFF.

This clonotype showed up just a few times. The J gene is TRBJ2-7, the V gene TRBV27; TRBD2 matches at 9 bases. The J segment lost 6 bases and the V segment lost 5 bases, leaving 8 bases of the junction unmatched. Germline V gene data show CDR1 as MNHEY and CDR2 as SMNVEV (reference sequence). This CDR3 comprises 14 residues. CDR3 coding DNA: TGTGCCAGCAGTCCGGGACTAGCACGGGTCGAGCAGTACTTC. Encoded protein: CASSPGLARVEQYF.

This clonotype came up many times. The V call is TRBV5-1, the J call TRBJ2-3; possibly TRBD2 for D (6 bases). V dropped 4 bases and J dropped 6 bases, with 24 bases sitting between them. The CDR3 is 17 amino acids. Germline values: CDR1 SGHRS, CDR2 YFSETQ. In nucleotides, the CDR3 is TGCGCCAGCAGCAGCTTAGAGGGAGGACCCCTGGGGGATACGCAGTATTTT. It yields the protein CASSSLEGGPLGDTQYF. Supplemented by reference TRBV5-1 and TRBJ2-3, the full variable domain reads KAGVTQTPRYLIKTRGQQVTLSCSPISGHRSVSWYQQTPGQGLQFLFEYFSETQRNKGNFPGRFSGRQFSNSRSEMNVSTLELGDSALYLCASSSLEGGPLGDTQYFGPGTRLTVL.

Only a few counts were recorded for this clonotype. The CDR3 region has the DNA TGTGCCAGCAGTTTAGGGACAGGGGGTGTAGATACGCAGTATTTT. This codes for CASSLGTGGVDTQYF. This chain connects TRBV28 to TRBJ2-3; 11 bases line up with TRBD1. CDR1 and CDR2 (germline): MDHEN, SYDVKM. The CDR3 is made up of 15 amino acids. J gave up 5 bases and V 2 bases, and 3 bases lay outside the gene matches.

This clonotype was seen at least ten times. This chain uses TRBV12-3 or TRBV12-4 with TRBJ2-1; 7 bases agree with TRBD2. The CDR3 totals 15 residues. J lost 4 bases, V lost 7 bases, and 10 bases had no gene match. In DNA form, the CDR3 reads TGTGCCAGCATTGGGGGGGTTCTAGTTTACAATGAGCAGTTCTTC. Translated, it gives CASIGGVLVYNEQFF.